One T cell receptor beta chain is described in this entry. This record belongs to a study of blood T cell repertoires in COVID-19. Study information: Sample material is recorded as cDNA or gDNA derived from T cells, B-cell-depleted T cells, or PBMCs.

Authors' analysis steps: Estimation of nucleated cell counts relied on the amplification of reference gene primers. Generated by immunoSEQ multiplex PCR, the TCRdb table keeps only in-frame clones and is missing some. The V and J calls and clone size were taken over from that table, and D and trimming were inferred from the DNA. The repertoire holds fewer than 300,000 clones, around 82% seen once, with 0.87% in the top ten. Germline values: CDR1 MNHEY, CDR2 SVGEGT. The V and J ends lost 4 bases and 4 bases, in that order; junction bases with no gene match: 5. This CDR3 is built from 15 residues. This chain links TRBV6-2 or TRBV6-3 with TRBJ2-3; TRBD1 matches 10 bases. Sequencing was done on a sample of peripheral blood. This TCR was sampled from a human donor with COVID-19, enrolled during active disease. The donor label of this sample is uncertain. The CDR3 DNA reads TGTGCCAGCAGTTCCGGGACAGGGGACCCAGATACGCAGTATTTT. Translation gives CASSSGTGDPDTQYF.